The 9 T cell receptor beta chains below all came from one sample that was sequenced in a study of T-cell memory formation after mild COVID-19. In TCRdb, the 5' RACE reads were re-called with MiXCR into one record per CDR3 protein. The sample holds fewer than 700,000 distinct CDR3 sequences, about 20% seen once. The sample consisted of PBMCs or a T cell subset sorted from them (not recorded which). These receptors originate from an adult woman who had mild COVID-19 (a few samples of this study predate the infection). Cell type and time point are not known.

The V gene is TRBV3-1, the J gene TRBJ2-7; TRBD1 aligns across 10 bases. V shed 0 bases, J shed 12 bases, and the junction held 5 bases outside the gene matches. Germline values: CDR1 LGHDT, CDR2 YNNKEL (reference sequence). The CDR3 has 13 amino acids. For the CDR3, the DNA is TGTGCCAGCAGCCAAGATCGGACAGGGGGTCGGTACTTC. This gives the protein CASSQDRTGGRYF.

CDR3 sequence: CSARSGRVSNEQFF. In nucleotides, the CDR3 is TGCAGTGCTAGAAGCGGGAGGGTAAGCAATGAGCAGTTCTTC. The chain has TRBV20-1 and TRBJ2-1; TRBD2 matches 10 bases. This CDR3 comprises 14 residues. The J segment lost 6 bases and the V segment lost 2 bases, leaving 4 bases of the junction unmatched. Germline V lookup: CDR1 DFQATT, CDR2 SNEGSKA (reference sequence).

This clonotype occurred a few times. The chain recombines TRBV19 with TRBJ2-7; D may be TRBD1 (6 bases). The CDR3 consists of 14 residues. Trimming took 8 bases from V and 0 from J, leaving 14 bases between them. The V gene's germline CDR1 is LNHDA and CDR2 SQIVND (reference sequence). CDR3 protein: CASRRDMSSYEQYF. The CDR3 nucleotides are TGTGCCAGTCGCCGGGACATGAGCTCCTACGAGCAGTACTTC.

This clonotype showed up just a few times. V and J are TRBV7-9 and TRBJ2-3; D possibly corresponds to TRBD2 (5 bases). The CDR3 is 13 amino acids. Trimming pared 7 bases from V and 6 bases from J, leaving 14 bases between. Germline V gene data show CDR1 as SEHNR and CDR2 as FQNEAQ (reference sequence). The CDR3 is CASNGMAWDTQYF. Here the CDR3 DNA reads TGTGCCAGCAACGGGATGGCGTGGGATACGCAGTATTTT.

The genes are TRBV7-9 and TRBJ1-1; D is unresolved. CDR1 is SEHNR and CDR2 is FQNEAQ in the germline V gene (reference sequence). Between the trimmed V and J ends, which lost 3 bases and 4 bases, there was a span of 9 bases. The CDR3 is 13 amino acids. The CDR3 bases are TGTGCCAGCAGCTTCCATGACGGCACTGAAGCTTTCTTT. Translating it yields CASSFHDGTEAFF. Drawing the rest from reference TRBV7-9 and TRBJ1-1, the complete variable domain is DTGVSQNPRHKITKRGQNVTFRCDPISEHNRLYWYRQTLGQGPEFLTYFQNEAQLEKSRLLSDRFSAERPKGSFSTLEIQRTEQGDSAMYLCASSFHDGTEAFFGQGTRLTVV.

J is TRBJ2-3 and V is TRBV20-1, with 13 nucleotides matching TRBD2. The CDR3 consists of 14 residues. CDR1 and CDR2 from the germline V gene are DFQATT and SNEGSKA (reference sequence). J gave up 7 bases and V 3 bases, and 4 bases lay outside the gene matches. The CDR3 DNA follows: TGCAGTGCTAGCAGGACTAGCGGGAGCTATACGCAGTATTTT. Protein: CSASRTSGSYTQYF.

The rearrangement joins TRBV29-1 to TRBJ2-2; 14 bases align to TRBD2. Germline trimming cut 6 bases from V and 1 base from J; bases unmatched to any gene: 7. The CDR3 has 17 residues. Germline-derived CDR1 and CDR2 are SQVTM and ANQGSEA. The CDR3 nucleotides read TGCAGCGTCGAGGGACTAGCGGGAGAGCGGAACACCGGGGAGCTGTTTTTT. It yields the protein CSVEGLAGERNTGELFF.

This sequence joins TRBV7-8 and TRBJ2-7; D gene ambiguous. V was cut by 5 bases and J by 6 bases, with 14 bases left in between. Looked up from germline, CDR1 is SGHVS and CDR2 is FQNEAQ. This CDR3 region has 13 residues. CDR3 residues: CASSLGREGEQYF. The CDR3 DNA is TGTGCCAGCAGCCTGGGAAGGGAAGGCGAGCAGTACTTC.

The chain couples TRBV7-9 to TRBJ2-2, with D unresolved. Trimming took off 5 bases at V and 4 bases at J, with 11 bases between the two ends. The CDR3 is 14 amino acids. The germline gives CDR1 SEHNR, CDR2 FQNEAQ (reference sequence). The CDR3 loop reads CASSATESTGELFF. CDR3 bases: TGTGCCAGCAGCGCGACGGAAAGCACCGGGGAGCTGTTTTTT. Based on the CDR3 plus reference TRBV7-9 and TRBJ2-2, the full variable domain is DTGVSQNPRHKITKRGQNVTFRCDPISEHNRLYWYRQTLGQGPEFLTYFQNEAQLEKSRLLSDRFSAERPKGSFSTLEIQRTEQGDSAMYLCASSATESTGELFFGEGSRLTVL.